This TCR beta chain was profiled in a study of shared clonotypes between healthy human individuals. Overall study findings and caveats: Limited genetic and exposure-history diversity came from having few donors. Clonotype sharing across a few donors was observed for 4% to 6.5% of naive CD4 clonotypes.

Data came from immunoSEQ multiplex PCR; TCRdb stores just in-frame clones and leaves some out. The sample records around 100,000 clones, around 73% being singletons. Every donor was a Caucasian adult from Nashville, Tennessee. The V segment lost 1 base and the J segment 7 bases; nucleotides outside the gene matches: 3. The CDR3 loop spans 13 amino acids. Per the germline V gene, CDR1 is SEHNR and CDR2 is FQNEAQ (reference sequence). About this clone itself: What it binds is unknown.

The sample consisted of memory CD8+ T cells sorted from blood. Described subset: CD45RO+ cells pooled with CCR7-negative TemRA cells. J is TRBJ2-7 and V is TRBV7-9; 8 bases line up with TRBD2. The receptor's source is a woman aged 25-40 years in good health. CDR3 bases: TGTGCCAGCAGCTTAGTTGTAGCGGGGGAGCAGTACTTC. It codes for CASSLVVAGEQYF.